Listed below are T cell receptor beta chains from one sample, sequenced in a study of CD8+ T cells in alopecia areata. This table comes from immunoSEQ multiplex PCR, and its TCRdb copy is limited to in-frame clones, with some not included. This table has roughly 150,000 clones, about 60% appearing once. Sequences were obtained from CD4+ T cells sorted from blood. Receptor source: a human donor in good health. Both conserved end residues are part of each CDR3. The D gene is left open where the match is weak. Part of the rows lack a size; the others show once, few, many or a class for expanded clones.

>13|TRBJ2-1|TRBV2|TRBD2|.
TGTGCCAGGGGACTAGCGGGAGACAATGAGCAGTTCTTC
CARGLAGDNEQFF
>17|TRBJ1-2|TRBV27|TRBD1|few
TGTGCCAGCAGTTTTTCCCTCGACAGGGGCGGGCGTCGTGGCTACACCTTC
CASSFSLDRGGRRGYTF
>15|TRBJ2-1|TRBV15|.|.
TGTGCCACCAGCAGCCCCAACCCGGGGAACAATGAGCAGTTCTTC
CATSSPNPGNNEQFF
>15|TRBJ1-2|TRBV5-4|.|.
TGTGCCAGCACCCCAAAGGACCACTTTAACTATGGCTACACCTTC
CASTPKDHFNYGYTF
>15|TRBJ2-7|TRBV15|TRBD2|.
TGTGCCACCAGCACCGGACTAGCGGGATCCTACGAGCAGTACTTC
CATSTGLAGSYEQYF
>18|TRBJ2-3|TRBV23-1|TRBD2|.
TGCGCCAGCAGTCATTCCAGCGGGAGGGGGAACTCGGGAGATACGCAGTATTTT
CASSHSSGRGNSGDTQYF
>15|TRBJ2-5|TRBV28|TRBD1|few
TGTGCCAGCAGTTCCCTCAGACAGGGGACGGAGACCCAGTACTTC
CASSSLRQGTETQYF
>14|TRBJ2-4|TRBV14|.|once
TGTGCCAGCAGCCAAGATTTCGGGGGAGTCGTTCAGTACTTC
CASSQDFGGVVQYF
>15|TRBJ1-2|TRBV13|TRBD1|few
TGTGCCAGCAGCCGTCGGGACAGCAACTACTATGGCTACACCTTC
CASSRRDSNYYGYTF
>16|TRBJ1-5|TRBV6-1|TRBD1|.
TGTGCCAGCAGTGCTATGACAGGGTTCGGCAATCAGCCCCAGCATTTT
CASSAMTGFGNQPQHF
>15|TRBJ2-1|TRBV7-9|.|.
TGTGCCAGCAGCCCCGAACAGGGAGAAGGCAATGAGCAGTTCTTC
CASSPEQGEGNEQFF
>15|TRBJ2-1|TRBV5-1|.|.
TGCGCCAGCAGCTTGGGAGGAAGCTCCTACAATGAGCAGTTCTTC
CASSLGGSSYNEQFF
>12|TRBJ2-3|TRBV29-1|.|few
TGCAGCGTTGAGTACAGCACAGATACGCAGTATTTT
CSVEYSTDTQYF
>11|TRBJ2-5|TRBV4-2|.|few
TGTGCCAGCAGCCAAGATGGGACCCAGTACTTC
CASSQDGTQYF
>15|TRBJ1-4|TRBV4-1|.|.
TGCGCCAGCAGCCAAGTAGGTGGGGCGTCAGAAAAACTGTTTTTT
CASSQVGGASEKLFF
>15|TRBJ2-5|TRBV13|TRBD1|.
TGTGCCAGCAGCTCCCGGACAGGGGCAGGCGAGACCCAGTACTTC
CASSSRTGAGETQYF
>15|TRBJ2-3|TRBV4-2|TRBD2|.
TGTGCCAGCAGCCAGGCTAGCGGTAGCACAGATACGCAGTATTTT
CASSQASGSTDTQYF
>12|TRBJ2-5|TRBV10-2|TRBD1|.
TGCGCCAGCAGGGGGGACAGCCAGACCCAGTACTTC
CASRGDSQTQYF
>15|TRBJ1-2|TRBV9|.|.
TGTGCCAGCAGCGTAGCTGGGCAGGCAAACTATGGCTACACCTTC
CASSVAGQANYGYTF
>10|TRBJ2-1|TRBV29-1|TRBD2|.
TGCAGCGTGGGACTAAATGAGCAGTTCTTC
CSVGLNEQFF
>13|TRBJ1-2|TRBV19|.|.
TGTGCCAGTAATCCGGCCTTGGGCTATGGCTACACCTTC
CASNPALGYGYTF
>15|TRBJ2-7|TRBV6-5|.|.
TGTGCCAGCGAAGGTGGCGAAGCTGGCTCCTACGAGCAGTACTTC
CASEGGEAGSYEQYF
>14|TRBJ2-1|TRBV6-4|TRBD1|.
TGTGCCAGCAGTGCCGGACAGGGGGCTGTTGGGGAGTTCTTC
CASSAGQGAVGEFF
>15|TRBJ2-1|TRBV29-1|TRBD1|.
TGCAGCGTGACTTACAGGGGGCAGAGAGGTGGTGAGCAGTTCTTC
CSVTYRGQRGGEQFF
>14|TRBJ2-7|TRBV29-1|TRBD2|.
TGCAGCACCTCGGGACTAGCGGGAGGTGGTGAGCAGTACTTC
CSTSGLAGGGEQYF
>15|TRBJ2-3|TRBV10-3|TRBD2|few
TGTGCCATCAGTGAGGGGACTAGCGGCACAGATACGCAGTATTTT
CAISEGTSGTDTQYF
>13|TRBJ1-5|TRBV27|TRBD1|.
TGTGCCAGCAGTTTGAGGGGGCTTCAGCCCCAGCATTTT
CASSLRGLQPQHF
>12|TRBJ2-7|TRBV29-1|.|few
TGCAGCGCATCATTGGGAAGCTACGAGCAGTACTTC
CSASLGSYEQYF
>13|TRBJ1-1|TRBV7-9|.|.
TGTGCCAGCAGGCGGGGACCGATCACTGAAGCTTTCTTT
CASRRGPITEAFF
>17|TRBJ2-1|TRBV19|.|few
TGTGCCAGTAGTACTAACCCCCCGGGTAGCTCCTACAATGAGCAGTTCTTC
CASSTNPPGSSYNEQFF
>16|TRBJ1-1|TRBV6-5|TRBD1|.
TGTGCCAGCAGTTACTCGAGAGGACAGGGGCAAAGTGAAGCTTTCTTT
CASSYSRGQGQSEAFF
>12|TRBJ2-1|TRBV7-9|.|few
TGTGCCAGCAGCCCCGGTCCGCAGGAGCAGTTCTTC
CASSPGPQEQFF
>16|TRBJ2-1|TRBV15|TRBD2|.
TGTGCCACCAGCAGCCCCGGGACTAGCGGGTCCGATGAGCAGTTCTTC
CATSSPGTSGSDEQFF
>14|TRBJ2-7|TRBV30|TRBD1|.
TGTGCCTGGACCCGGACAGGACCCCCCTACGAGCAGTACTTC
CAWTRTGPPYEQYF
>15|TRBJ1-5|TRBV6-6|TRBD1|.
TGTGCCAGCAGGAGGGACAGGGCAGGGGATCAGCCCCAGCATTTT
CASRRDRAGDQPQHF
>15|TRBJ1-1|TRBV15|.|.
TGTGCCACCAGCCACACTGACAGGCCGAACACTGAAGCTTTCTTT
CATSHTDRPNTEAFF
>13|TRBJ1-2|TRBV29-1|.|.
TGCAGCGTTCTAGGACGGGGAAACTATGGCTACACCTTC
CSVLGRGNYGYTF
>16|TRBJ2-1|TRBV4-2|TRBD2|.
TGTGCCAGCAGCCAAGTTAGCGGGAGGCAATACAATGAGCAGTTCTTC
CASSQVSGRQYNEQFF
>14|TRBJ2-5|TRBV4-2|.|few
TGTGCCAGCAGCCAAGATTTGAAGAAAGAGACCCAGTACTTC
CASSQDLKKETQYF
>18|TRBJ2-1|TRBV10-2|TRBD2|once
TGCGCCACCAGGGGGGGACTAGCGGGAGGGAGCTCCTACAATGAGCAGTTCTTC
CATRGGLAGGSSYNEQFF
>15|TRBJ2-2|TRBV4-1|.|.
TGCGCCAGCAGCCAAGATCACTTGAACACCGGGGAGCTGTTTTTT
CASSQDHLNTGELFF
>13|TRBJ1-2|TRBV6-5|.|.
TGTGCCAGCAGTCCCCCAGGGGCGACGGGCTACACCTTC
CASSPPGATGYTF
>14|TRBJ2-1|TRBV29-1|.|.
TGCAGCGTTCCCCATTCTGGACAGTACAATGAGCAGTTCTTC
CSVPHSGQYNEQFF
>14|TRBJ1-2|TRBV30|.|.
TGTGCCTGGAGTGTATATCGTGCCAACTATGGCTACACCTTC
CAWSVYRANYGYTF
>15|TRBJ2-5|TRBV9|.|few
TGTGCCAGCAGCGAAAGGCCGGGACGCCAAGAGACCCAGTACTTC
CASSERPGRQETQYF
>12|TRBJ1-1|TRBV6-6|TRBD1|few
TGTGCCAGCAGCTCCGGACAGGGAGAAGCTTTCTTT
CASSSGQGEAFF
>13|TRBJ2-7|TRBV6-5|.|.
TGTGCCAGCAGCTTCGGCCAACTCAGCGAGCAGTACTTC
CASSFGQLSEQYF
>16|TRBJ2-3|TRBV6-1|.|.
TGTGCCAGCAGTGAAGGAAATAGCCGTAACACAGATACGCAGTATTTT
CASSEGNSRNTDTQYF
>11|TRBJ1-1|TRBV30|.|.
TGTGCCTGGATGTCCAGGGCTGAAGCTTTCTTT
CAWMSRAEAFF